The TCR beta chain under discussion was sequenced for a study of T cell responses to AZD1222 COVID-19 vaccine. Findings and limits, study-wide: Sampled repertoires all dated from after the peak T cell response. Donors were mostly white British, more females; clonal diversity possibly underestimated.

As concerns this clone: Its antigen remains unknown.

Germline trimming cut 2 bases from V and 12 bases from J; bases unmatched to any gene: 6. This CDR3 has 14 amino acids. Germline V gene data show CDR1 as MNHEY and CDR2 as SVGEGT. Assay: immunoSEQ multiplex PCR; the TCRdb copy retains only in-frame clones and omits some. This sample has over 100,000 clones, with less than 95% found just once. Material: peripheral blood, obtained on day 0 of AZD1222 vaccination. This sequence originates from an adult in good health. The V gene is TRBV6-2 or TRBV6-3, the J gene TRBJ1-6; TRBD1 aligns across 8 bases. Written as DNA, the CDR3 is TGTGCCAGCAGTTACGGGACAGGCGGTATACCCCTCCACTTT. It codes for CASSYGTGGIPLHF.